Listed here are 12 T cell receptor beta chains from one sample, sequenced in a study of identical twins. TCRdb itself ran the 5' RACE reads through MiXCR, one entry per CDR3 protein. The data contain 1.5 million to 2 million distinct CDR3 sequences, around 33% of them singletons. Material: cord blood. The receptors were gathered from a newborn girl in good health.

This chain connects TRBV5-5 to TRBJ1-1; the match to TRBD1 covers 7 bases. Germline lookup yields CDR1 SGHKS and CDR2 YYEKEE (reference sequence). There are 14 residues in the CDR3. Germline trimming cut 9 bases from V and 0 bases from J; bases unmatched to any gene: 8. DNA of the CDR3: TGTGCCACGGGACAGCTGAGCATGAACACTGAAGCTTTCTTT. Translated: CATGQLSMNTEAFF.

The chain uses TRBV7-2 and TRBJ2-5, with D hard to call. The CDR3 has 14 residues. Trimming pared 6 bases from V and 4 bases from J, leaving 15 bases between. Germline CDR1 and CDR2: SGHTA and FQGNSA. Here the CDR3 DNA reads TGTGCCAGCAGTCCAAACCCCGGCGGAGAGACCCAGTACTTC. Protein: CASSPNPGGETQYF.

The CDR3 loop reads CASSQLTGVSDRSTDTQYF. As DNA, the CDR3 is TGTGCCAGCAGCCAGCTCACAGGGGTCTCGGACCGCTCCACAGATACGCAGTATTTT. The genes are TRBV11-1 and TRBJ2-3; 7 nucleotides align to TRBD1. V dropped 5 bases and J dropped 2; count of bases not matched to a gene: 19. The CDR3 covers 19 residues. Germline V gene lookup returns CDR1 SGHAT and CDR2 FQDESV (reference sequence).

The chain combines TRBV12-3 or TRBV12-4 with TRBJ2-5; no definite D call. This CDR3 spans 12 amino acids. Trimming left V 1 base short and J 13 bases short, with 13 bases between. CDR3 sequence reads: CASSLGSPRLYF. The CDR3 DNA is TGTGCCAGCAGTTTAGGAAGCCCCCGCCTGTACTTC.

This clonotype has more than one count but fewer than ten. This chain uses TRBV28 with TRBJ2-5; 10 bases align to TRBD1. The DNA end favors TRBJ2-7, so the J call may be wrong. Per germline, CDR1 MDHEN and CDR2 SYDVKM. CDR3 length: 15 residues. In DNA, the CDR3 is TGTGCCAGCAGTGTGTCCGGGACAGGGGTTTACGAGCAGTACTTC. Its protein product is CASSVSGTGVYEQYF.

A note on this clonotype: At one boundary the junction diverges from the germline segment, which might be a read error. The CDR3 DNA is TGTGCCAGCAGGGAGGACAGTACTAGCGCAGATGCGCAGTATTTT. This encodes CASREDSTSADAQYF. The chain joins TRBV12-3 or TRBV12-4 to TRBJ2-3; maybe TRBD2 (7 bases). This CDR3 is 15 amino acids long.

The rearrangement uses TRBV28 and TRBJ1-3; no definite D call. Germline values: CDR1 MDHEN, CDR2 SYDVKM. The CDR3 has 14 amino acids. V gave up 7 bases and J gave up 2 bases, with 12 bases separating them. Here the CDR3 reads CASILTGPGNTIYF. The CDR3 bases are TGTGCCAGCATTCTGACCGGGCCTGGAAACACCATATATTTT.

The V gene is TRBV6-6, the J gene TRBJ2-5; D unclear. V lost 2 bases, J lost 2 bases, and 9 bases lay in between. The germline CDR1 and CDR2 sequences are MNHNY and SVGAGI (reference sequence). CDR3 length: 14 residues. This CDR3 reads CASSYVGIQETQYF. Here the CDR3 DNA reads TGTGCCAGCAGTTACGTAGGGATTCAAGAGACCCAGTACTTC.

In the case of this clonotype: One junction end does not reproduce the germline sequence, and a read error may be involved. The J gene is TRBJ2-3, the V gene TRBV20-1; a weak D match, TRBD2 (7 bases). CDR3 length: 15 residues. Germline CDR1 reads DFQATT; CDR2 reads SNEGSKA (reference sequence). The CDR3 protein is CSTRDSGGPTDTQYF. The CDR3 coding sequence is TGCAGTACTAGAGATTCCGGGGGGCCCACAGATACGCAGTATTTT.

The chain links TRBV5-1 to TRBJ2-3, with D perhaps given as TRBD1 or TRBD2 (7 bases each). Germline values: CDR1 SGHRS, CDR2 YFSETQ. The CDR3 has 14 residues. Trimming stripped 7 bases from V and 6 bases from J, with 18 bases between. Here the CDR3 DNA reads TGCGCCAGCCACTTGGGAGGGGGCGGGGATACGCAGTATTTT. It codes for CASHLGGGGDTQYF. Combining the CDR3 with reference TRBV5-1 and TRBJ2-3 gives the whole variable domain KAGVTQTPRYLIKTRGQQVTLSCSPISGHRSVSWYQQTPGQGLQFLFEYFSETQRNKGNFPGRFSGRQFSNSRSEMNVSTLELGDSALYLCASHLGGGGDTQYFGPGTRLTVL.

The chain has TRBV20-1 and TRBJ2-1, with D perhaps TRBD2 (6 bases). V was pared by 0 bases and J by 10 bases, with 22 bases between. This CDR3 region has 16 residues. CDR1 and CDR2 from the germline V gene are DFQATT and SNEGSKA (reference sequence). The CDR3 DNA follows: TGCAGTGCTAGAGACGGTTCAGCGGGCTTTACCAGGGAGCAGTTCTTC. Protein sequence: CSARDGSAGFTREQFF.

A few counts support this clonotype. The J gene is TRBJ1-2, the V gene TRBV2, with a possible D match to TRBD1 (5 bases). Germline V gene data show CDR1 as SNHLY and CDR2 as FYNNEI. The length of the CDR3 is 16 residues. Trimming removed 5 bases at V and 2 bases at J, with 18 bases between. The CDR3, as DNA: TGTGCCAGCAGTAGAGGATGGACGGACACGAACTATGGCTACACCTTC. Translated, it gives CASSRGWTDTNYGYTF.